The following is a TCR beta chain sequence with its context. Its antigen is currently unknown. This sample stems from a study of shared clonotypes between healthy human individuals. Germline lookup yields CDR1 SEHNR and CDR2 FQNEAQ (reference sequence). The length of the CDR3 is 15 residues. The V end was cut by 4 bases, the J end by 6 bases, with 16 bases between. Study-wide results and limits: When naive CD4 clonotypes were compared across a handful of donors, 4% to 6.5% were shared. Researchers found naive subsets generally carried larger estimated richness than memory subsets. Sequencing depth was expected to influence donor clonotype sharing.

Produced via immunoSEQ multiplex PCR; TCRdb's table is partial and in-frame only. Among approximately 1.5 million clones, about 98.5% were seen once, and the ten largest hold roughly 0.35%. This TCR was sampled from a man aged 25-45 years in good health. Sequenced: naive CD4+ T cells sorted from blood. Subset specified: CD45RA+ positively selected. The chain links TRBV7-9 to TRBJ2-4; D tentatively fits TRBD1 or TRBD2 (6 bases each). For the CDR3, the DNA is TGTGCCAGCAGCTCCAGGGGACTTGATCGAAACATTCAGTACTTC. It translates to CASSSRGLDRNIQYF.